The sequence of this TCR beta chain was determined in a study of T-cell reconstitution after alpha-beta-depleted transplantation in children (dated by TCRdb to about 2016). Context from the whole study: The study quantitatively tracked T-cell immune reconstitution after TCRalphabeta/CD19-depleted allogeneic hematopoietic cell transplantation in children using TCR repertoire profiling.

The sample holds a few counts of this clonotype. The antigen this receptor binds is unknown. Within one base of it there is no much larger clone, and no base qualities were kept. From cysteine to phenylalanine, the CDR3 is 13 amino acids long. CDR3 DNA is the only sequence kept; it has 39 bases, read in frame from the first base. The germline V gene (reference sequence) specifies DFQATT as CDR1 and SNEGSKA as CDR2. At the junction V is shortened by 5 bases and J by 4 bases, with 12 bases in between. The sample's treatment or condition label, in plain terms: allogeneic hematopoietic cell transplantation with graft depleted of TCRalphabeta T cells and CD19 B cells. Transplant recipients were children who received TCRalphabeta/CD19-depleted allogeneic hematopoietic cell grafts. The receptor library was made with PCR. Sequencing used an Illumina HiSeq 2500. TCR libraries were prepared with molecular barcoding, using unique molecular identifiers to normalize TCRbeta repertoire quantification. TCRdb passed the public sequencing reads through fastp at Q25 and MiXCR, retaining productive beta sequences. Here each entry gathers all rows of one CDR3 protein and keeps the most common genes and DNA. The sample profile shows about 58,000 distinct CDR3 sequences; 35% to 55% of them were found once. Of the sample, nearly 98% is held by the ten largest clones.

Broader findings and caveats from the paper: The apparently early alphabetaT-cell count recovery about two months after transplant was reportedly dependent on only several hundred rapidly expanded clones derived from non-depleted graft cells. The frequencies of hyperexpanded clones fell over the following months, and after one year, T-cell counts and TCRbeta diversity were mostly attributed to newly produced T cells. The high TCRbeta diversity at day 60 in some patients was ascribed to recipient T cells and intrathymic progenitors that had survived conditioning.

Here the chain combines TRBV20-1 and TRBJ1-3; the D gene identity is not certain. Source: PBMCs, mostly from graft donor cells, taken 360 days after TCRalphabeta/CD19-depleted stem cell transplant. This TCR was sampled from a male patient between 5 and 17 years old who had a stem cell transplant for acute lymphoblastic leukemia, so the T cells may come from the graft donor. Here the CDR3 is given as CSAPAGSGNTIYF. The nucleotide sequence is TGCAGTGCTCCGGCCGGGTCGGGAAACACCATATATTTT.